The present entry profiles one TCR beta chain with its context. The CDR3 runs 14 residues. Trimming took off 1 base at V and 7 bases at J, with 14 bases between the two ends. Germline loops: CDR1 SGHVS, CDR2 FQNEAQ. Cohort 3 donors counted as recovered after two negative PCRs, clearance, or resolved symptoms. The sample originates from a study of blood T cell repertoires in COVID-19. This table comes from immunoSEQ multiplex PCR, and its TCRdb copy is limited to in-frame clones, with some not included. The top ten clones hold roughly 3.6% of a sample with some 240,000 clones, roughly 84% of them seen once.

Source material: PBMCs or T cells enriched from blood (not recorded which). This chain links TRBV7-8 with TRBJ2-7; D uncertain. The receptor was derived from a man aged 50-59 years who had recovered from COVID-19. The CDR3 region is CASSLGKLPWEQYF. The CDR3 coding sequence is TGTGCCAGCAGCTTAGGCAAACTGCCGTGGGAGCAGTACTTC.